This T cell receptor beta chain was observed in a study of control samples from healthy donors and cancer patients. TCRdb's table, derived via immunoSEQ multiplex PCR, lists solely in-frame clones and lacks some. The sample consists of fewer than 250,000 clones, 90% to 95% of them appearing once. Germline assignment: CDR1 SGHRS and CDR2 YFSETQ. CDR3 length: 14 amino acids. V was shortened by 3 bases and J by 4 bases, with 13 bases between the two germline ends. The clonotype comes from a man aged 25 to 40 in good health. The rearrangement links TRBV5-1 to TRBJ1-1; D might be TRBD1 (5 bases). Sequencing input: blood. In DNA form, the CDR3 reads TGCGCCAGCAGCTCCACCGGCGGGGGCACTGAAGCTTTCTTT. It is translated as CASSSTGGGTEAFF.